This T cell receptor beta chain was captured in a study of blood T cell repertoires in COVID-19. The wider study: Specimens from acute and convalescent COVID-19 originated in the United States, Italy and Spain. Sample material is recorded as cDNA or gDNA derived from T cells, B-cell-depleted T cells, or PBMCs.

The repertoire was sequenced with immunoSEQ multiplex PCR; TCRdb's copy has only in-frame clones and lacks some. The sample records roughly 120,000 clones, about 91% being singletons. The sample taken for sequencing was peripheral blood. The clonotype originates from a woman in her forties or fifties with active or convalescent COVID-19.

The chain's CDR3 is CASRLAGPQETQYF. The DNA for the CDR3 is TGTGCCAGTAGGCTAGCGGGACCGCAAGAGACCCAGTACTTC. The chain couples TRBV19 to TRBJ2-5; TRBD2 matches 9 bases. The CDR3 is made up of 14 amino acids. From germline, CDR1 is LNHDA and CDR2 SQIVND (reference sequence). J gave up 2 bases and V 6 bases, and 4 bases lay outside the gene matches.